These 20 T cell receptor beta chains were all obtained from the same sample, sequenced in a study of spatial heterogeneity in lung cancer. TCRdb re-analysed the 5' RACE reads in MiXCR, keeping a single row per CDR3 protein. The data show 550 to 700 distinct CDR3 sequences, almost 60% seen once. The time point denotes: blood at routine non-recurrence follow-up after resection. This specimen consisted of PBMCs, obtained at follow-up. These receptors all come from a female donor with early-stage non-small cell lung cancer.

This clonotype was counted a few times. Within a library made for alpha chains, this beta chain is off target, and its count is uninformative. The rearrangement joins TRBV12-3 or TRBV12-4 to TRBJ2-7; no definite D call. The CDR3 covers 9 residues. Trimming left V 7 bases short and J 9 bases short, with 7 bases between. The CDR3 DNA reads TGTGCCAGCACCAACGGGCAGTACTTC. This encodes CASTNGQYF.

This clonotype has only one observation. A library made for alpha chains picked up this beta chain off target, so its size means little. V is TRBV18 and J is TRBJ2-7, with D unresolved. V lost 2 bases, J lost 3 bases, and 11 bases lay in between. In germline, CDR1 is KGHSH, CDR2 LQKENI. The CDR3 covers 14 residues. CDR3 loop: CASSPETEGYEQYF. The CDR3 region has the DNA TGTGCCAGCTCACCAGAGACGGAAGGCTACGAGCAGTACTTC.

With respect to this clonotype: In a library made to pick up alpha chains, this beta chain is a stray read with a size that means little. In nucleotides, the CDR3 is TGTGCCAGCAGTTTATTGCGGGGGTCTAGCACAGATACGCAGTATTTT. Translation gives CASSLLRGSSTDTQYF. The rearrangement links TRBV28 to TRBJ2-3; 7 bases are shared with TRBD2. Looked up from germline, CDR1 is MDHEN and CDR2 is SYDVKM. The CDR3 consists of 16 residues. The J segment lost 0 bases and the V segment lost 1 base, leaving 4 bases of the junction unmatched.

This clonotype was seen a handful of times. Because this beta chain is a stray read in a library intended to capture alpha chains, its abundance should not be given much weight. The rearrangement uses TRBV11-2 and TRBJ2-3; D unresolved. The CDR3 has 14 residues. Germline CDR1 reads SGHAT; CDR2 reads FQNNGV. Trimming cost V 5 bases and J 0 bases, with 9 bases left between them. The CDR3 is CASSPGISTDTQYF. CDR3 nucleotides: TGTGCCAGCAGCCCAGGTATCAGCACAGATACGCAGTATTTT.

Notes on this clonotype: The library was prepared for alpha chains; this beta chain is a stray read, so its frequency means little. The chain is built from TRBV3-1 and TRBJ2-5; D tentatively reads TRBD1 or TRBD2 (5 bases each). Germline CDR1 reads LGHDT; CDR2 reads YNNKEL (reference sequence). V lost 0 bases and J lost 8, with 19 bases in between. The CDR3 contains 16 residues. The CDR3 is CASSQDGGRRRGTQYF. The CDR3 DNA sequence: TGTGCCAGCAGCCAAGATGGGGGTAGGAGACGGGGCACCCAGTACTTC.

This clonotype was counted a single time. The library was built for alpha chains, so this beta chain is an off-target read and its size means little. V gene TRBV28 combines with J gene TRBJ2-5, with unresolved D. Germline CDR1 is MDHEN and CDR2 is SYDVKM. This CDR3 contains 15 residues. With 2 bases removed from V and 2 bases from J, the gap between germline ends came to 12 bases. CDR3 amino acids: CASSLGRRPQETQYF. The CDR3 DNA reads as TGTGCCAGCAGTTTAGGACGTCGACCACAAGAGACCCAGTACTTC.

To note about this clonotype: The library was prepared for alpha chains; this beta chain is a stray read, so its frequency means little. V gene TRBV5-1 combines with J gene TRBJ1-2; 9 positions match TRBD1. V was clipped by 0 bases and J by 4 bases; unmatched bases: 7. Germline-derived CDR1 and CDR2 are SGHRS and YFSETQ. The CDR3 loop spans 16 amino acids. The CDR3 bases are TGCGCCAGCAGCTTGGAGGGACAGGGCCGGAGCTATGGCTACACCTTC. This translates into CASSLEGQGRSYGYTF.

This clonotype was seen more than once but under ten times. This beta chain is an off-target read within a library intended for alpha chains, so its frequency means little. This chain uses TRBV9 with TRBJ2-3, with D maybe TRBD2 (6 bases). CDR3 length equals 14 residues. Germline CDR1 is SGDLS and CDR2 is YYNGEE. Deletions cut 2 bases from V and 2 bases from J, with 9 bases between. CDR3: CASSVSGPTDTQYF. In DNA form, the CDR3 reads TGTGCCAGCAGCGTGAGCGGGCCCACAGATACGCAGTATTTT.

In regard to this clonotype: Within a library made for alpha chains, this beta chain is off target, and its count is uninformative. The chain employs TRBV20-1 and TRBJ2-7; 11 nucleotides line up with TRBD2. The CDR3 contains 14 residues. Per the germline V gene, CDR1 is DFQATT and CDR2 is SNEGSKA (reference sequence). The ends lost 6 bases at V and 4 bases at J; junction bases unmatched: 8. CDR3 amino acids: CSARLAGKSYEQYF. For the CDR3, the DNA is TGCAGTGCCCGACTAGCGGGGAAAAGTTACGAGCAGTACTTC.

A remark on this clonotype: Since the library was made to target alpha chains, this beta chain is a stray read and its abundance is not meaningful. The CDR3 DNA follows: TGTGCCAGCAGCCGACTAGCGGGGGAAGATACGCAGTATTTT. Its protein is CASSRLAGEDTQYF. The V gene is TRBV11-2, the J gene TRBJ2-3; 12 bases are shared with TRBD2. CDR1 is SGHAT and CDR2 is FQNNGV in the germline V gene. V shed 5 bases, J shed 5 bases, and the junction held 2 bases outside the gene matches. CDR3 length: 14 residues.

Note on this clonotype: This beta chain represents an off-target read in a library built for alpha chains; its size is of limited meaning. This rearrangement joins TRBV7-2 to TRBJ2-3; 9 bases are a match to TRBD2. CDR3 size: 15 residues. Looked up from germline, CDR1 is SGHTA and CDR2 is FQGNSA. The V and J ends lost 1 base and 5 bases, in that order; junction bases with no gene match: 4. CDR3 bases: TGTGCCAGCAGCTTAGGCGGGGGGGCGATAGATACGCAGTATTTT. Translation gives CASSLGGGAIDTQYF.

Comments on this clonotype: Little can be read into the size of this beta chain, an off-target read in a library designed for alpha chains. The CDR3 sequence is CASTAGAGHEQYF. Written as DNA, the CDR3 is TGTGCCAGCACCGCTGGGGCCGGCCACGAGCAGTACTTC. The rearrangement links TRBV28 to TRBJ2-7; D may be TRBD1 (5 bases). The CDR3 totals 13 residues. CDR1 and CDR2 (germline): MDHEN, SYDVKM. Trimming left V 7 bases short and J 5 bases short, with 15 bases between.

A word on this clonotype: Since it is a stray read in a library aimed at alpha chains, this beta chain has a size that is not meaningful. The chain joins TRBV7-9 to TRBJ2-1; TRBD1 agrees at 9 bases. V shed 5 bases and J 7 bases; nucleotides not matched to a gene: 6. Germline V lookup: CDR1 SEHNR, CDR2 FQNEAQ (reference sequence). This CDR3 contains 14 residues. CDR3 in amino acids: CASSKPGQGNEQFF. As DNA, the CDR3 is TGTGCCAGCAGCAAGCCGGGACAGGGTAATGAGCAGTTCTTC.

About this clonotype: This beta chain is an off-target read within a library intended for alpha chains, so its frequency means little. For the CDR3, the DNA is TGTGCCAGCAGTCCATACAGGGTAGACGAGCAGTACTTC. Its protein product is CASSPYRVDEQYF. The rearrangement links TRBV27 to TRBJ2-7; possible D gene TRBD1, 6 bases. The CDR3 covers 13 residues. V dropped 5 bases and J dropped 5 bases, with 13 bases sitting between them. Germline CDR1 is MNHEY and CDR2 is SMNVEV (reference sequence).

A remark on this clonotype: This beta chain appears as a stray read in a library generated for alpha chains; its size is not informative. The chain carries TRBV3-1 and TRBJ2-5; D gene ambiguous. The CDR3 runs 16 residues. Trimming took off 3 bases at V and 2 bases at J, with 16 bases between the two ends. From germline, CDR1 is LGHDT and CDR2 YNNKEL (reference sequence). The CDR3 region is CASSQILGYGQETQYF. Here the CDR3 DNA reads TGTGCCAGCAGCCAGATTCTGGGGTACGGACAAGAGACCCAGTACTTC.

Worth noting for this clonotype: In a library made to pick up alpha chains, this beta chain is a stray read with a size that means little. This sequence joins TRBV5-8 and TRBJ2-3; 7 nucleotides line up with TRBD2. Germline assignment: CDR1 SGHTS and CDR2 YDEGEE. Trimming took 0 bases from V and 1 from J; bases not matched to a gene: 8. This CDR3 is built from 17 residues. As DNA, the CDR3 is TGTGCCAGCAGCTTGGCTCGGACTAGTTATGGCACAGATACGCAGTATTTT. Translated, it gives CASSLARTSYGTDTQYF.

Details on this clonotype: In a library made to pick up alpha chains, this beta chain is a stray read with a size that means little. The V gene is TRBV18, the J gene TRBJ2-3; no clear D gene. V was shortened by 3 bases and J by 6 bases, with 7 bases between the two germline ends. The germline gives CDR1 KGHSH, CDR2 LQKENI. The CDR3 has 12 residues. The CDR3: CASSPKQDTQYF. The CDR3 nucleotides read TGTGCCAGCTCACCGAAGCAGGATACGCAGTATTTT.

Comment on this clonotype: This beta chain represents an off-target read in a library built for alpha chains; its size is of limited meaning. The rearrangement uses TRBV20-1 and TRBJ2-7; 10 bases map to TRBD1. Germline V gives CDR1 DFQATT, CDR2 SNEGSKA (reference sequence). This CDR3 is built from 15 residues. J was trimmed by 4 bases and V by 5 bases; bases with no gene match: 11. CDR3 amino acids: CSASGGTGVFYEQYF. As DNA, the CDR3 is TGCAGTGCTTCGGGAGGGACAGGGGTTTTTTACGAGCAGTACTTC.

Concerning this clonotype itself: One end of the junction fails to match germline, which may point to a read error. Because this beta chain is a stray read in a library intended to capture alpha chains, its abundance should not be given much weight. This chain connects TRBV3-1 to TRBJ2-3; D perhaps matches TRBD1 (6 bases). Per germline, CDR1 LGHDT and CDR2 YNNKEL (reference sequence). The CDR3 sequence is 14 residues long. As DNA, the CDR3 is TGTGCCAGCAGCCAAGCTGGGAAACAGGGCTTGGCGGATTTT. Translating gives CASSQAGKQGLADF.

In regard to this clonotype: Since it is a stray read in a library aimed at alpha chains, this beta chain has a size that is not meaningful. This chain joins TRBV19 and TRBJ2-1, with D possibly matching TRBD2 (6 bases). V was shortened by 3 bases and J by 10 bases, with 13 bases between the two germline ends. The germline CDR1 and CDR2 sequences are LNHDA and SQIVND (reference sequence). The CDR3 is 13 amino acids. The chain's CDR3 is CASSMDYQREQFF. CDR3 coding DNA: TGTGCCAGTAGTATGGACTACCAGAGGGAGCAGTTCTTC.